The T cell receptor (beta chain) under discussion was sequenced for a study of CD4 and CD8 cells across lung adenocarcinoma regions. TCRdb ran MiXCR on the PCR reads and lists one entry per CDR3 protein. The table lists 16,000 or so distinct CDR3 sequences, around 55% of them singletons. From germline, CDR1 is MNHNS and CDR2 SASEGT. The CDR3 runs to 17 residues. Remarks on this clonotype: Germline and junction disagree at one end, which may indicate a read error.

This chain joins TRBV6-1 and TRBJ2-4; D possibly corresponds to TRBD2 (6 bases). The TCR sequence derives from a female donor with lung adenocarcinoma. The CD4 and CD8 labels of this study may be unreliable. Sequences were obtained from CD8+ T cells from the center of a lung tumor. The DNA for the CDR3 is TGTGCCAGCAGTGGAGACGCGGGGCCGTGGGCCAAAGATACGCAGTATTTC. Its translation is CASSGDAGPWAKDTQYF.